This T cell receptor beta chain was sequenced during a study of CXCR3-negative and CXCR3-positive naive CD8 T cells. Naive CD8+ T cells carried a CD45RO-CCR7+CD27+CD95- phenotype. Findings and caveats of the study: CXCR3-expressing naive cells carried TRB CDR3s more hydrophobic than those of CXCR3-negative naive cells.

The TRB cDNA libraries were prepared by 5' RACE with UMI labels. Using the 5' RACE reads, TCRdb records one entry per CDR3 protein without DNA. Its clone listing holds over 55,000 distinct CDR3 sequences. The CDR3 spans 16 residues. Germline CDR1 SGDLS, CDR2 YYNGEE. Worth noting for this clonotype: The antigen is unknown.

This TCR came from a human donor in good health. Some clones in this sample may be carry-over from other donors' samples. The specimen sequenced was naive CXCR3+ CD8+ T cells from blood. As for subset: CD45RO-CCR7+CD27+CD95- naive CD8+ T cells expressing CXCR3 (TNR3+). The V and J genes are TRBV9 and TRBJ2-5; TCRdb proposes TRBD1, but this gene call is untestable without DNA. This chain's CDR3 is CASSAFKDRAVETQYF.